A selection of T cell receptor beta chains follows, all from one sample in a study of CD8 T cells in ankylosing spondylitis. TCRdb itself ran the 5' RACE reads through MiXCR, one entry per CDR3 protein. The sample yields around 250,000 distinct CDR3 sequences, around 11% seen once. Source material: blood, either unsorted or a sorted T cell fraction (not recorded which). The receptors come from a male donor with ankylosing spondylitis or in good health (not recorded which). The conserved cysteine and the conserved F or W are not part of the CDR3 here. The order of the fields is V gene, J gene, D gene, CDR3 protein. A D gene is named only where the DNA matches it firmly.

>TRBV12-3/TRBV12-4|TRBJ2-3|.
ASSFERITDTQY
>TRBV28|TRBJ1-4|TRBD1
ASSFLEGAAEKLF
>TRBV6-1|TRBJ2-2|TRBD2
ASSRGGRGTGELF
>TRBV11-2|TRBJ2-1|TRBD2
ASSSWLPGLAVRAYNEQF
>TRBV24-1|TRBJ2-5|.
ATRKGETQY
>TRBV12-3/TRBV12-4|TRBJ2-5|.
ASSSWGGETQY
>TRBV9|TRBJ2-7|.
ASSVAIYEQY
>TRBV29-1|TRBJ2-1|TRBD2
SVDQGGTRYNEQF
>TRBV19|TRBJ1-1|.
ASSIGRVPNTEAF
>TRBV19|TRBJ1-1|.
ASSGQGKRTF
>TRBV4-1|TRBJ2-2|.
ASSQVGGELF
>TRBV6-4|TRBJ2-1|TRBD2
ASSDGPSGEGEQF
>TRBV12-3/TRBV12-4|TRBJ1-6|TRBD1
ASSLDRGLGNSPLH
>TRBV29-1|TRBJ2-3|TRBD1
SAGQGQDTQY
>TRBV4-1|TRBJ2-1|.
ASSQARLRYNEQF
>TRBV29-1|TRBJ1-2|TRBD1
SVERQGRNYGYT
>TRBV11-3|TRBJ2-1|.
ASSLDGGINEQF
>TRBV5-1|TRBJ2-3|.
ASRPQVTSTDTQY
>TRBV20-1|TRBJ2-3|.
SAALPLVGGTGTDTQY
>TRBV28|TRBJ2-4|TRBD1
ASSPRTGVDIQY
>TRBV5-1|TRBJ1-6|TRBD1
ASRRDSNSPLH
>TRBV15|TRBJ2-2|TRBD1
ATSPQGAYTGELF
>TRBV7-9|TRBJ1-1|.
ASSSPPGTGDTEAF
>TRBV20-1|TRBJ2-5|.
SARFTPYEETQY
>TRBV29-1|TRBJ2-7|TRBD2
SVRGLVFSYEQY
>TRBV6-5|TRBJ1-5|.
ARQQPQH
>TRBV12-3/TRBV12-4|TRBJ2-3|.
ASKTVSTDTQY
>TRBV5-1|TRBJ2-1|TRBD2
ASSLDSGANNEQF
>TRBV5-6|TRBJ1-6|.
ASSLGGSSGPYSPLH
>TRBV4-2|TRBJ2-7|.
ASSQVGDSYYEQY
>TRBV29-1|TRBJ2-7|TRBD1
SADRGNEQY
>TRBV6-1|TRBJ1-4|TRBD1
ASRGTGGVTNEKLF
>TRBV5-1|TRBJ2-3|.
ASSVGRARADTQY
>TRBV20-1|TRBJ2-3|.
SAWTPGSTDTQY
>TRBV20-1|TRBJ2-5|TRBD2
SALPPSGQETQY
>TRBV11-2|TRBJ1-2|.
ASSASAGNYGYT
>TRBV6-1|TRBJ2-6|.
ASSSERGGANVLT
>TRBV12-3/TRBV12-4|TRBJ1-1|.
ASSLRLGYTEAF
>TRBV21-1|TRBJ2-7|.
ASSKSTSGPYEQY
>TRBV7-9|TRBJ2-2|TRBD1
ASSFDRGRAGELF
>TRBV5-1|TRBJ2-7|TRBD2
ASSLAASGLYEQY
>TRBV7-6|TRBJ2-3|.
ANSSYSSTDTQY
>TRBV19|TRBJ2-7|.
ASSPRTGGPYEQY
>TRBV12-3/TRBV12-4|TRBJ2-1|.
ASSFQGKGDEQF
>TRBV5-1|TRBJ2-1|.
ASSGERTSNEQF
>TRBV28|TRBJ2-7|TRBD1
ASSLAGTGLYEQY
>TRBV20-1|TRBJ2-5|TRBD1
SARTGSGLVTQY
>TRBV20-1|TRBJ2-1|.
SAPEAAERHEQF
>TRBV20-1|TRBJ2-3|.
SALLPTDSTDTQY
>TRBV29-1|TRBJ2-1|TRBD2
SVSRTSGTNEQF
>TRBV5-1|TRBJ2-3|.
ASSLGLTDTQY